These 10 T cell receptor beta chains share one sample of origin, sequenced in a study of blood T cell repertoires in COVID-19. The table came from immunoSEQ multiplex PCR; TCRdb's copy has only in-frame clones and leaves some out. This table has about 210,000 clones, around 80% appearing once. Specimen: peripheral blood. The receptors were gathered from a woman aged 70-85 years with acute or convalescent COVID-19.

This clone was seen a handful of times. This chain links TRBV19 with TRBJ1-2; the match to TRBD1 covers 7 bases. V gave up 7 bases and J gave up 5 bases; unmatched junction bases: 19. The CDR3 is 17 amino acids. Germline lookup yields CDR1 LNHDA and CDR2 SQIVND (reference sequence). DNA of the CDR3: TGTGCCAGTACGAAAGGACAGGCGCCTCAGGGAGAGTATGGCTACACCTTC. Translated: CASTKGQAPQGEYGYTF.

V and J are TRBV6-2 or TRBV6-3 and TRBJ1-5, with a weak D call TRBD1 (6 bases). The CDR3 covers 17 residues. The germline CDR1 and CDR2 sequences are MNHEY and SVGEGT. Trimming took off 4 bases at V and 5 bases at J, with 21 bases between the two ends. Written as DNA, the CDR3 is TGTGCCAGCAGTTTTCTCCTACTCAAAGGGGGAGATCAGCCCCAGCATTTT. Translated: CASSFLLLKGGDQPQHF.

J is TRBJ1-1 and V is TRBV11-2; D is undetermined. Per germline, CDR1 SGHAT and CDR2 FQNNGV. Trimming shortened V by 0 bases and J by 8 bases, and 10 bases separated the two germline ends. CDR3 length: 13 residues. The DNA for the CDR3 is TGTGCCAGCAGCTTAGATAACGAGTTGGAAGCTTTCTTT. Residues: CASSLDNELEAFF.

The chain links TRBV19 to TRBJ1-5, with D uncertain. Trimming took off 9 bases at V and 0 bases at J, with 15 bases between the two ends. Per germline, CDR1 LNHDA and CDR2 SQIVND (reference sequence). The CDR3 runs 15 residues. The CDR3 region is CASAATRPSNQPQHF. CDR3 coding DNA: TGTGCCAGCGCCGCCACACGCCCTAGCAATCAGCCCCAGCATTTT.

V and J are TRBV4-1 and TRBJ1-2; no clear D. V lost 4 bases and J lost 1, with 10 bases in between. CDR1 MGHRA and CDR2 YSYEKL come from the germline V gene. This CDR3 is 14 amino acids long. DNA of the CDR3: TGCGCCAGCAGCCCTCCAGCGGTTAACTATGGCTACACCTTC. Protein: CASSPPAVNYGYTF.

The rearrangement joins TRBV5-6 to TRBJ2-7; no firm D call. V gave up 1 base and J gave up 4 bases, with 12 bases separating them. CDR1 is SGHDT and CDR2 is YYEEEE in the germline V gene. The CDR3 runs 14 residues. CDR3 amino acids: CASSLKQYPYEQYF. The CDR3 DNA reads TGTGCCAGCAGCTTGAAACAGTATCCTTACGAGCAGTACTTC.

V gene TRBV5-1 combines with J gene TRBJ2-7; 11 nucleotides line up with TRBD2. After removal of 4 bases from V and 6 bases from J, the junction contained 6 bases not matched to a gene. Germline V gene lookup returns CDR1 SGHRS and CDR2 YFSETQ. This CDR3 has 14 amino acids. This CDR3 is CASSVLAGESEQYF. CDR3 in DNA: TGCGCCAGCAGCGTACTAGCGGGGGAGAGCGAGCAGTACTTC.

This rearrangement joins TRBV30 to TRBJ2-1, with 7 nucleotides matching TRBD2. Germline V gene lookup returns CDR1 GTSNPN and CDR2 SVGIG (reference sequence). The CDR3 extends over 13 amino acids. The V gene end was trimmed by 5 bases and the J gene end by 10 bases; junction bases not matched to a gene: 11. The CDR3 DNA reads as TGTGCCTGGGAGCAGATCCCCGGGGGGGAGCAGTTCTTC. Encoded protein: CAWEQIPGGEQFF.

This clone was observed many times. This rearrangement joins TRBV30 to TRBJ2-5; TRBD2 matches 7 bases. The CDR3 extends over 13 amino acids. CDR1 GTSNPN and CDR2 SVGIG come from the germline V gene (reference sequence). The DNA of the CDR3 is TGTGTCAGAACCGAGGGAGGGCAAGAGACCCAGTACTTC. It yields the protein CVRTEGGQETQYF.

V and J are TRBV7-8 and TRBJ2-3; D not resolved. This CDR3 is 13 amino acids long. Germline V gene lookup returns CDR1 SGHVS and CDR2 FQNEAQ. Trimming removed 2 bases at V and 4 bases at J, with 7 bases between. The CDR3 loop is CASSLTRSDTQYF. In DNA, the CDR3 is TGTGCCAGCAGCTTAACGAGATCAGATACGCAGTATTTT.